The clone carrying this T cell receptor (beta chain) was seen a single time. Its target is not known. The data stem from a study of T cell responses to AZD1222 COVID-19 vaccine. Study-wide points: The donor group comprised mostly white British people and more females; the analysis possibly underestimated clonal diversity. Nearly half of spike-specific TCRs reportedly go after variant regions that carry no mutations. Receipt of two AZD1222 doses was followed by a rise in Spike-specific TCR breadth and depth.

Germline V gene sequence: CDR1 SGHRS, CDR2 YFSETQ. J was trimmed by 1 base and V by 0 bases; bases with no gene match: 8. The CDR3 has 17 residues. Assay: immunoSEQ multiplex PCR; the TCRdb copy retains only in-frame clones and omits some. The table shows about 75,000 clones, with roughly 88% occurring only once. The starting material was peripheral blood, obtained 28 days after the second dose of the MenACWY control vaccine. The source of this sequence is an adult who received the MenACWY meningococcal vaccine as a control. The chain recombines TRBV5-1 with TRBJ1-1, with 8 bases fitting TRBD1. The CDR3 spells CASSLDPTGVGNTEAFF. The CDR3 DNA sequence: TGCGCCAGCAGCTTGGACCCGACAGGGGTGGGGAACACTGAAGCTTTCTTT.